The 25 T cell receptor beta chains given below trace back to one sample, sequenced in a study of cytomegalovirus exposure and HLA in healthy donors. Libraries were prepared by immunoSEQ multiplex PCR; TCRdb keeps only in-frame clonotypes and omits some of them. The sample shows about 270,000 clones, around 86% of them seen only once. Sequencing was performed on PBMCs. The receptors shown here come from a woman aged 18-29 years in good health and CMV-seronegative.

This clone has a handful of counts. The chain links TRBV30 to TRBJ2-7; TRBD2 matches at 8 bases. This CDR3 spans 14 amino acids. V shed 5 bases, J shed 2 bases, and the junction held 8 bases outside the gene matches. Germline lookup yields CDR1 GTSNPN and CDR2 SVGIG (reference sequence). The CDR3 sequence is CAWAGGSGTYEQYF. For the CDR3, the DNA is TGTGCCTGGGCCGGGGGTAGCGGGACCTACGAGCAGTACTTC.

CDR3 loop: CASSFHQRALEAFF. CDR3 bases: TGTGCCAGCAGCTTTCATCAGCGTGCCCTTGAAGCTTTCTTT. This rearrangement joins TRBV7-9 to TRBJ1-1; no reliable D call. Germline CDR1 reads SEHNR; CDR2 reads FQNEAQ (reference sequence). The V end lost 3 bases, the J end lost 7 bases, and 15 bases lay between the germline ends. The CDR3 loop spans 14 amino acids.

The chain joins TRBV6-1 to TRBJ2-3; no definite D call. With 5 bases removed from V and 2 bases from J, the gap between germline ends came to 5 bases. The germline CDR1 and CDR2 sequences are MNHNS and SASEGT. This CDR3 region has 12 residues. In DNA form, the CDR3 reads TGTGCCAGCAGTACTGTCACAGATACGCAGTATTTT. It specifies CASSTVTDTQYF.

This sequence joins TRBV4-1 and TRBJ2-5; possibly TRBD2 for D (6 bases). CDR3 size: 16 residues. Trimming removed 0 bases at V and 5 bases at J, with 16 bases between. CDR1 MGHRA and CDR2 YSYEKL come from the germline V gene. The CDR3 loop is CASSQEIRRAHETQYF. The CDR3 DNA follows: TGCGCCAGCAGCCAAGAGATAAGGAGGGCCCACGAGACCCAGTACTTC.

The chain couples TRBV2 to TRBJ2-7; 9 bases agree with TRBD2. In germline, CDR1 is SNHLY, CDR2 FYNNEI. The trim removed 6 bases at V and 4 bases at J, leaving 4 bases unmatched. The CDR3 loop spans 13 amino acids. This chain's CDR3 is CASRPGLAYEQYF. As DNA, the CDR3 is TGTGCCAGCAGGCCGGGACTAGCATACGAGCAGTACTTC.

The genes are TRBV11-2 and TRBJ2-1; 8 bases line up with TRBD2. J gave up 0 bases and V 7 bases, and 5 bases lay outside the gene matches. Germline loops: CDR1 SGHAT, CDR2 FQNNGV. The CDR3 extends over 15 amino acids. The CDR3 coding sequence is TGTGCCAGCACCCCGGGGGGGAGCTCCTACAATGAGCAGTTCTTC. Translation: CASTPGGSSYNEQFF.

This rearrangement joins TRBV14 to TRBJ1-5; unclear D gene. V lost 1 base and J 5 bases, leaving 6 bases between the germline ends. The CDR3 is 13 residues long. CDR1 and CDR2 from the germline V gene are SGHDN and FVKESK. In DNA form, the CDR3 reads TGTGCCAGCAGCCAAGGAGGATATCAGCCCCAGCATTTT. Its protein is CASSQGGYQPQHF. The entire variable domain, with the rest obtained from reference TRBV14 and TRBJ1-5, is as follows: EAGVTQFPSHSVIEKGQTVTLRCDPISGHDNLYWYRRVMGKEIKFLLHFVKESKQDESGMPNNRFLAERTGGTYSTLKVQPAELEDSGVYFCASSQGGYQPQHFGDGTRLSIL.

The CDR3 DNA sequence: TGCGCCAGCAGCCCCGGGACCGGGGGACTCTATAGCAATCAGCCCCAGCATTTT. Translation gives CASSPGTGGLYSNQPQHF. The chain recombines TRBV4-3 with TRBJ1-5; D is perhaps TRBD1 (5 bases). Germline V CDR1 and CDR2: LGHNA, YSLEER. This CDR3 comprises 18 residues. The ends were cut back, 4 bases at V and 0 bases at J, with 19 bases in the middle.

In nucleotides, the CDR3 is TGTGCCAGCAGCACGGGGGGCGGGGAGCAGTACTTC. Its translation: CASSTGGGEQYF. The rearrangement links TRBV7-2 to TRBJ2-7, with D possibly being TRBD2 (7 bases). The CDR3 covers 12 residues. Looked up from germline, CDR1 is SGHTA and CDR2 is FQGNSA. V was trimmed by 5 bases and J by 7 bases, leaving 12 bases between them.

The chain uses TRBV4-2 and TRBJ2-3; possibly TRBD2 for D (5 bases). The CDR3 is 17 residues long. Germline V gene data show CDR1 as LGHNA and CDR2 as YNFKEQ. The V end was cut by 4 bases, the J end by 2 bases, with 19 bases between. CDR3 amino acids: CASSLTETGEITDTQYF. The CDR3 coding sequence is TGTGCCAGCAGCCTTACAGAGACTGGGGAGATCACAGATACGCAGTATTTT.

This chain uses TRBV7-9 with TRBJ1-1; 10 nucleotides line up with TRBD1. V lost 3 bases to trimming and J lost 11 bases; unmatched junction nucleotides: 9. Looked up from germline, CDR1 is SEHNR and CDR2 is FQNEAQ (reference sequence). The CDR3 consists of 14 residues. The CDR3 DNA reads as TGTGCCAGCAGCTTTAACCGGGACAGGGGCGATGCTTTCTTT. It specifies CASSFNRDRGDAFF.

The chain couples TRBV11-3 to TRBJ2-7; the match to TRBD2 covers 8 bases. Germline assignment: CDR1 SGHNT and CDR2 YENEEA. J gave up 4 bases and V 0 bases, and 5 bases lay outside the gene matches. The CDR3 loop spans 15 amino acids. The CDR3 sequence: CASSLDSGLAYEQYF. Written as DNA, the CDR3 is TGTGCCAGCAGCTTAGATTCCGGACTAGCTTACGAGCAGTACTTC. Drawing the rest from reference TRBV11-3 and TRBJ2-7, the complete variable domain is EAGVVQSPRYKIIEKKQPVAFWCNPISGHNTLYWYLQNLGQGPELLIRYENEEAVDDSQLPKDRFSAERLKGVDSTLKIQPAELGDSAVYLCASSLDSGLAYEQYFGPGTRLTVT.

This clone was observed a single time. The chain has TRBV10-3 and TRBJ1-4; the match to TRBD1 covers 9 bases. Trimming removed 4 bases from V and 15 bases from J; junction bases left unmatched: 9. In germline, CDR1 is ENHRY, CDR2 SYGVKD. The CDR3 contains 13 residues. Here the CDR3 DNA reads TGTGCCATCAGTGCGTCGCCGGGACAGGGCTTGTTTTTT. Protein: CAISASPGQGLFF.

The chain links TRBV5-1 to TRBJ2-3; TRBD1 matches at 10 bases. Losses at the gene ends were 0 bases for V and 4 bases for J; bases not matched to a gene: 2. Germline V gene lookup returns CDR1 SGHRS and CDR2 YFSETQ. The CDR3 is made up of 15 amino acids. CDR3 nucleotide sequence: TGCGCCAGCAGCTTGGGGGACAGGGGATCAGATACGCAGTATTTT. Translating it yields CASSLGDRGSDTQYF.

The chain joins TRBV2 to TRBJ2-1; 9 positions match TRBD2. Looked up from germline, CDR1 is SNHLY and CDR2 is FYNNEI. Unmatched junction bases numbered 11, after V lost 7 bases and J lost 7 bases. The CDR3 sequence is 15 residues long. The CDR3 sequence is CASTQGGGARNEQFF. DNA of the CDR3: TGTGCCAGCACTCAAGGCGGGGGGGCCAGAAATGAGCAGTTCTTC.

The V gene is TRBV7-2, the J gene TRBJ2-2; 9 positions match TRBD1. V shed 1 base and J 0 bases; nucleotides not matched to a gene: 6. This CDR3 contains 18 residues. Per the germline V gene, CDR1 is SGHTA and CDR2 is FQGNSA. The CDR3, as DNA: TGTGCCAGCAGCTTAGTTGACAGGGGGGTGACGAACACCGGGGAGCTGTTTTTT. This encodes CASSLVDRGVTNTGELFF.

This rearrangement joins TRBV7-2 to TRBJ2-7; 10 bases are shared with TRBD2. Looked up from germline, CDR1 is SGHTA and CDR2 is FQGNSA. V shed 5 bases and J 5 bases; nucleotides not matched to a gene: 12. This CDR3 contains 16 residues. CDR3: CASSPGASGSRHEQYF. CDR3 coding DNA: TGTGCCAGCAGCCCCGGGGCTAGCGGGAGTAGGCACGAGCAGTACTTC.

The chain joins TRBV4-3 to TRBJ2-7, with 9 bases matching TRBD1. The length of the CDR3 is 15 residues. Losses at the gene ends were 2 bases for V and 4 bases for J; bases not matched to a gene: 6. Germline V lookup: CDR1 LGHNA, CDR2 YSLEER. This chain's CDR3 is CASSQTQGAGYEQYF. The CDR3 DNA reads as TGCGCCAGCAGCCAAACACAGGGGGCGGGGTACGAGCAGTACTTC.

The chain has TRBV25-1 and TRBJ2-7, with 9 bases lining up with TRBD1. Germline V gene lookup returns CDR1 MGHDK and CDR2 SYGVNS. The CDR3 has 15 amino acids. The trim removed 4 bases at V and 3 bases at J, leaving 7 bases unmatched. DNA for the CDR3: TGTGCCAGCAGTGTTCTCGGGACAGGGTACTACGAGCAGTACTTC. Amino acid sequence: CASSVLGTGYYEQYF.

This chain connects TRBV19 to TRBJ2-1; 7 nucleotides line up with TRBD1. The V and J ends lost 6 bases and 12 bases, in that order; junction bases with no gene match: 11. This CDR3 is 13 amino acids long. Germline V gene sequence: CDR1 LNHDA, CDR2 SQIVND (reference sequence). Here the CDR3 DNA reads TGTGCCAGTAGGAATTACCCGGACAGGCGGCAGTTCTTC. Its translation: CASRNYPDRRQFF.

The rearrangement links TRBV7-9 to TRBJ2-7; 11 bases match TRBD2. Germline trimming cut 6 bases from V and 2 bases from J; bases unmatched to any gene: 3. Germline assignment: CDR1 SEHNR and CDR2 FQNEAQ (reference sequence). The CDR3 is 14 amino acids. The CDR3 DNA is TGTGCCAGCAGTCGACTAGCGGGGACCTACGAGCAGTACTTC. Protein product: CASSRLAGTYEQYF.

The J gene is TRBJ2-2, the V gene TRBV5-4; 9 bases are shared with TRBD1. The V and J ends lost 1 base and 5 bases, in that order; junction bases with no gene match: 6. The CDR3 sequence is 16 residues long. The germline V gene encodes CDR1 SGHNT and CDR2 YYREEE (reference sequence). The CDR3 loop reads CASSLTQGAKTGELFF. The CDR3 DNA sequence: TGTGCCAGCAGCTTGACACAGGGGGCTAAGACCGGGGAGCTGTTTTTT.

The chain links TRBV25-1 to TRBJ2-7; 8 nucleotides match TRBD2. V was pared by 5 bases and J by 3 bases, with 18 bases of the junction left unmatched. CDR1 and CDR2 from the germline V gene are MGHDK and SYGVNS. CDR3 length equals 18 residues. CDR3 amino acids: CASSPRGSGTGIGYEQYF. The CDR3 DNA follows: TGTGCCAGCAGTCCTCGGGGTAGCGGGACGGGCATCGGCTACGAGCAGTACTTC.

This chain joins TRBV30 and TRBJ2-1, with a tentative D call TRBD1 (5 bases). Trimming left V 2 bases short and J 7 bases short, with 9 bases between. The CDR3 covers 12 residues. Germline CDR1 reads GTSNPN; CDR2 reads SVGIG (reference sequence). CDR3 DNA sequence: TGTGCCTGGAGTCAGGGAAGGAATGAGCAGTTCTTC. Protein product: CAWSQGRNEQFF.

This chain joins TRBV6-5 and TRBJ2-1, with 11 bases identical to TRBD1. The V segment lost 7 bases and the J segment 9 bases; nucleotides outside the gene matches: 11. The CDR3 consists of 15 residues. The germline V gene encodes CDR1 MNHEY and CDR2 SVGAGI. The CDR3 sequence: CASTDPGQGVLEQFF. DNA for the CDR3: TGTGCCAGCACCGATCCGGGACAGGGGGTTCTTGAGCAGTTCTTC.